The present TCR beta chain was sequenced within a study of blood T cell repertoires in COVID-19. Trimming stripped 4 bases from V and 3 bases from J, with 12 bases between. The germline CDR1 and CDR2 sequences are MNHEY and SMNVEV (reference sequence). This CDR3 comprises 14 residues. Some clones are missing from TCRdb's copy, which holds only in-frame ones; the method was immunoSEQ multiplex PCR. The sample includes approximately 280,000 clones, 87% of them seen just once. The rearrangement joins TRBV27 to TRBJ1-2, with D possibly being TRBD1 (5 bases). The sequence came from a woman aged 40 to 49 who had recovered from COVID-19. The sample was PBMCs or T cells enriched from blood (not recorded which). The CDR3 DNA reads TGTGCCAGCAGTTGGGGACTCGGCGACTATGGCTACACCTTC. It is translated as CASSWGLGDYGYTF.